The TCR beta chain under discussion was sequenced for a study of blood T cell repertoires in COVID-19. CDR1 is MNHEY and CDR2 is SVGAGI in the germline V gene. Trimming stripped 7 bases from V and 6 bases from J, with 17 bases between. The CDR3 consists of 14 residues. Assay: immunoSEQ multiplex PCR; the TCRdb copy retains only in-frame clones and omits some. Here the sample spans under 300,000 clones, 83% being singletons. The sequence was obtained from a woman aged 45-59 years who had recovered from COVID-19. The chain links TRBV6-5 to TRBJ2-3, with TRBD2 as a possible D gene (5 bases). Sample: peripheral blood. The CDR3 DNA sequence: TGTGCCAGCAAGCTCAGCGGCTCCGGTGATACGCAGTATTTT. This translates into CASKLSGSGDTQYF.